The present entry profiles one T cell receptor beta chain with its context. The CDR3 totals 15 residues. The ends were cut back, 5 bases at V and 7 bases at J, with 21 bases in the middle. Germline V gene sequence: CDR1 MNHEY, CDR2 SMNVEV (reference sequence). This sample is drawn from a study of cytomegalovirus exposure and HLA in healthy donors. Libraries were prepared by immunoSEQ multiplex PCR; TCRdb keeps only in-frame clonotypes and omits some of them. The repertoire holds about 360,000 clones, with 86% as singletons. What was sequenced was PBMCs. The TCR originated in a young woman in good health and CMV-seronegative. The rearrangement uses TRBV27 and TRBJ2-7; D perhaps matches TRBD2 (5 bases). The CDR3 DNA reads as TGTGCCAGCAGTCCCTGGACTGGCTTAGAAATAGAGCAGTACTTC. It yields the protein CASSPWTGLEIEQYF.